These 16 T cell receptor beta chains came from one sample sequenced in a study of response to subunit inactivated influenza vaccine. TCRdb re-called the RT-PCR reads with MiXCR, one entry per CDR3 protein. The sample consists of just under 250,000 distinct CDR3 sequences, roughly an eighth of them appearing once. The specimen was non-naive T cells sorted from PBMCs, collected roughly 15 days before vaccination. The receptors were gathered from a man aged 45-65 years who received an inactivated influenza vaccine.

This clonotype was picked up a small number of times. J is TRBJ2-1 and V is TRBV5-6; no reliable D call. CDR1 and CDR2 (germline): SGHDT, YYEEEE. The CDR3 extends over 15 amino acids. V shed 1 base and J shed 6 bases, with 14 bases lying between them. The DNA of the CDR3 is TGTGCCAGCAGCTTGACGGTCACAGTCATCAATGAGCAGTTCTTC. Amino acids: CASSLTVTVINEQFF.

This clonotype was seen a handful of times. The chain combines TRBV19 with TRBJ2-6, with D hard to call. CDR3 length equals 18 residues. The germline V gene has CDR1 LNHDA and CDR2 SQIVND (reference sequence). V was trimmed by 1 base and J by 0 bases, leaving 13 bases between them. The CDR3 loop reads CASSIVLGSLSGANVLTF. CDR3 DNA sequence: TGTGCCAGTAGTATAGTTCTGGGCAGTCTCTCTGGGGCCAACGTCCTGACTTTC.

The sample holds a few counts of this clonotype. V usage is TRBV4-2 and J usage is TRBJ1-6; 8 nucleotides match TRBD1. The CDR3 has 18 residues. CDR1 and CDR2 from the germline V gene are LGHNA and YNFKEQ. V gave up 4 bases and J gave up 8 bases; unmatched junction bases: 16. CDR3 amino acids: CASSPRQGAVAGDSPLHF. The CDR3 bases are TGTGCCAGCAGCCCTCGGCAGGGGGCCGTTGCGGGGGATTCACCCCTCCACTTT.

Ten or more counts support this clonotype. V and J are TRBV20-1 and TRBJ2-7, with a tentative D call TRBD1 (6 bases). The CDR3 loop spans 15 amino acids. Per the germline V gene, CDR1 is DFQATT and CDR2 is SNEGSKA (reference sequence). Trimming left V 1 base short and J 2 bases short, with 15 bases between. In nucleotides, the CDR3 is TGCAGTGCTAGAGCCCCGGGACAAAAGACCTACGAGCAGTACTTC. This codes for CSARAPGQKTYEQYF.

The sample holds a few counts of this clonotype. CDR3 loop: CSASPPTALAKNIQYF. The CDR3 nucleotides read TGCAGTGCTAGCCCACCCACCGCGCTAGCCAAAAACATTCAGTACTTC. The chain couples TRBV20-1 to TRBJ2-4; the D is unclear. Per germline, CDR1 DFQATT and CDR2 SNEGSKA (reference sequence). CDR3 length: 16 amino acids. Trimming pared 3 bases from V and 0 bases from J, leaving 15 bases between.

The V call is TRBV27, the J call TRBJ2-7, with 8 bases aligning to TRBD1. There are 15 residues in the CDR3. J gave up 0 bases and V 5 bases, and 6 bases lay outside the gene matches. Looked up from germline, CDR1 is MNHEY and CDR2 is SMNVEV (reference sequence). The CDR3 nucleotides are TGTGCCAGCAGTAGACAGGGGCGGCTCTCCTACGAGCAGTACTTC. As protein: CASSRQGRLSYEQYF.

This clonotype was recorded a few times. The chain links TRBV28 to TRBJ2-3, with D perhaps TRBD1 or TRBD2 (5 bases each). V shed 5 bases and J shed 0 bases, with 18 bases lying between them. Germline lookup yields CDR1 MDHEN and CDR2 SYDVKM. The CDR3 runs 17 residues. The CDR3: CASSPGREKGSTDTQYF. The CDR3, as DNA: TGTGCCAGCAGTCCGGGACGCGAAAAAGGGAGCACAGATACGCAGTATTTT.

This chain uses TRBV27 with TRBJ1-4; 10 bases line up with TRBD1. V lost 6 bases and J lost 3; bases outside the gene matches: 4. The CDR3 loop spans 15 amino acids. Germline CDR1 is MNHEY and CDR2 is SMNVEV (reference sequence). CDR3 region: CASRRQGAANEKLFF. Here the CDR3 DNA reads TGTGCCAGCAGGCGACAGGGGGCTGCTAATGAAAAACTGTTTTTT. The whole variable domain, remainder taken from reference TRBV27 and TRBJ1-4, is EAQVTQNPRYLITVTGKKLTVTCSQNMNHEYMSWYRQDPGLGLRQIYYSMNVEVTDKGDVPEGYKVSRKEKRNFPLILESPSPNQTSLYFCASRRQGAANEKLFFGSGTQLSVL.

In its sample, this clonotype was seen many times. V usage is TRBV15 and J usage is TRBJ2-3; TRBD2 matches 13 bases. Germline CDR1 reads LNHNV; CDR2 reads YYDKDF (reference sequence). V gave up 0 bases and J gave up 2 bases; unmatched junction bases: 5. The CDR3 totals 18 residues. In nucleotides, the CDR3 is TGTGCCACCAGCAGAGAACCGGGACTAGCGGGACCCACAGATACGCAGTATTTT. Its translation: CATSREPGLAGPTDTQYF.

This clonotype was counted a few times. V and J are TRBV20-1 and TRBJ1-5; D not resolved. Trimming took off 1 base at V and 2 bases at J, with 9 bases between the two ends. The length of the CDR3 is 14 residues. CDR1 is DFQATT and CDR2 is SNEGSKA in the germline V gene (reference sequence). The CDR3 spells CSARGTVGNQPQHF. The DNA for the CDR3 is TGCAGTGCTAGAGGGACGGTCGGCAATCAGCCCCAGCATTTT.

This clonotype was recorded many times. The CDR3: CASSYSGSSADTQYF. The CDR3 bases are TGCGCCAGCAGCTATAGCGGGAGCTCCGCAGATACGCAGTATTTT. The J gene is TRBJ2-3, the V gene TRBV5-1; 9 nucleotides agree with TRBD2. J gave up 4 bases and V 3 bases, and 6 bases lay outside the gene matches. Germline CDR1 reads SGHRS; CDR2 reads YFSETQ. The CDR3 is made up of 15 amino acids.

Only one count was recorded for this clonotype. This chain links TRBV19 with TRBJ1-5, with no clear D. V dropped 5 bases and J dropped 0 bases, with 11 bases sitting between them. This CDR3 is 15 amino acids long. In germline, CDR1 is LNHDA, CDR2 SQIVND (reference sequence). CDR3 protein: CASSVPRPSNQPQHF. The CDR3 DNA is TGTGCCAGTAGTGTCCCAAGGCCTAGCAATCAGCCCCAGCATTTT.

This clonotype was found many times. The V gene is TRBV20-1, the J gene TRBJ2-5; 7 bases agree with TRBD1. The V gene end was trimmed by 0 bases and the J gene end by 2 bases; junction bases not matched to a gene: 6. Germline loops: CDR1 DFQATT, CDR2 SNEGSKA (reference sequence). The CDR3 runs to 15 residues. The CDR3 here is CSARDQRTGQETQYF. The CDR3 DNA sequence: TGCAGTGCTAGAGATCAGAGGACAGGACAAGAGACCCAGTACTTC.

This clonotype was recorded a few times. The chain joins TRBV9 to TRBJ2-2; TRBD2 is a possible D gene (6 bases). This CDR3 comprises 19 residues. Germline CDR1 SGDLS, CDR2 YYNGEE. V lost 0 bases, J lost 5 bases, and 23 bases lay in between. The CDR3 protein is CASSVAISAGTGGTGELFF. In nucleotides, the CDR3 is TGTGCCAGCAGCGTAGCCATCTCGGCCGGGACTGGGGGAACCGGGGAGCTGTTTTTT.

Ten or more counts support this clonotype. The chain couples TRBV5-1 to TRBJ2-2; D is uncertain. V was shortened by 0 bases and J by 6 bases, with 12 bases between the two germline ends. The CDR3 runs to 15 residues. Germline V gene sequence: CDR1 SGHRS, CDR2 YFSETQ. CDR3 sequence reads: CASSLVSQTAGELFF. In DNA, the CDR3 is TGCGCCAGCAGCTTGGTATCCCAGACGGCCGGGGAGCTGTTTTTT.

V is TRBV5-1 and J is TRBJ2-1, with a weak D call TRBD2 (6 bases). The CDR3 contains 14 residues. Between the trimmed V and J ends, which lost 5 bases and 10 bases, there was a span of 19 bases. Germline V gene sequence: CDR1 SGHRS, CDR2 YFSETQ. In DNA form, the CDR3 reads TGCGCCAGCAGTTCAAGGACTACTCGAAGCGAGCAGTTCTTC. Translation gives CASSSRTTRSEQFF.